These 30 T cell receptor beta chains were all obtained from the same sample, sequenced in a study of persistence of HIV-infected CD4 T cells. Sequencing used immunoSEQ version 4 in survey mode. Generated by immunoSEQ multiplex PCR, the TCRdb table keeps only in-frame clones and is missing some. This table has 25,000 to 35,000 clones, roughly 86% appearing once. These TCRs' antigens remain unknown. The stimulus was lysate of CMV-infected fibroblasts, roughly 10 ug/mL. Memory cells lacking CD40L and CD69 with high CD45RO were sorted. The sequencing used CD4+ T cells sorted from PBMCs after approximately 18-hour stimulation, collected from a patient who received antiretroviral therapy. These receptor sequences come from an adult man with HIV who was CMV-seropositive.

This clone was seen a handful of times. In nucleotides, the CDR3 is TGCGCCAGCAGCAGGGACAGTGGGGGCTATGGCTACACCTTC. Translated, it gives CASSRDSGGYGYTF. The chain carries TRBV5-1 and TRBJ1-2, with TRBD1 matching over 7 bases. Per the germline V gene, CDR1 is SGHRS and CDR2 is YFSETQ. Trimming cost V 4 bases and J 4 bases; bases outside gene matches: 7. The CDR3 length is 14 residues. Full variable domain (rest looked up from reference TRBV5-1 and TRBJ1-2): KAGVTQTPRYLIKTRGQQVTLSCSPISGHRSVSWYQQTPGQGLQFLFEYFSETQRNKGNFPGRFSGRQFSNSRSEMNVSTLELGDSALYLCASSRDSGGYGYTFGSGTRLTVV.

This sequence joins TRBV12-5 and TRBJ1-5; D is unresolved. The V end was cut by 1 base, the J end by 2 bases, with 6 bases between. CDR3 length: 14 residues. Germline V gene data show CDR1 as LGHNT and CDR2 as FRNRAP. The CDR3: CASGLASGNQPQHF. In nucleotides, the CDR3 is TGTGCTAGTGGTTTGGCTTCTGGCAATCAGCCCCAGCATTTT.

The chain employs TRBV7-2 and TRBJ2-1; a weak D match, TRBD1 (5 bases). The CDR3 has 14 residues. The V and J ends lost 1 base and 9 bases respectively, with 13 bases between them. CDR1 is SGHTA, CDR2 FQGNSA, per germline. CDR3 nucleotides: TGTGCCAGCAGCTTAGGATCGCAGGGTTCTGAGCAGTTCTTC. Its protein is CASSLGSQGSEQFF.

This clone appeared a few times. The rearrangement joins TRBV4-1 to TRBJ2-1; 8 bases match TRBD2. The CDR3 is made up of 16 amino acids. The germline V gene encodes CDR1 MGHRA and CDR2 YSYEKL. V lost 4 bases, J lost 4 bases, and 9 bases stayed unmatched. CDR3 sequence reads: CASSPPVGGAYNEQFF. The DNA of the CDR3 is TGCGCCAGCAGCCCTCCCGTCGGGGGGGCATACAATGAGCAGTTCTTC.

J is TRBJ1-1 and V is TRBV19; 11 bases are a match to TRBD1. Germline CDR1 LNHDA, CDR2 SQIVND (reference sequence). The CDR3 totals 13 residues. The V gene end was trimmed by 8 bases and the J gene end by 1 base; junction bases not matched to a gene: 0. CDR3 residues: CASGQGANTEAFF. In nucleotides, the CDR3 is TGTGCCAGTGGACAGGGGGCGAACACTGAAGCTTTCTTT.

This clone was detected only once. The J gene is TRBJ2-2, the V gene TRBV28; weak D call: TRBD1 (6 bases). CDR1 is MDHEN, CDR2 SYDVKM, per germline. The CDR3 has 17 amino acids. V shed 2 bases and J shed 2 bases, with 15 bases lying between them. The CDR3 region is CASSLDLQGRNTGELFF. CDR3 sequence (DNA): TGTGCCAGCAGTTTAGATTTACAGGGCCGCAACACCGGGGAGCTGTTTTTT.

The chain has TRBV24-1 and TRBJ1-6, with a weak D call TRBD1 (6 bases). V was shortened by 4 bases and J by 10 bases, with 10 bases between the two germline ends. CDR3 length: 13 amino acids. Germline V lookup: CDR1 KGHDR, CDR2 SFDVKD. CDR3 coding DNA: TGTGCCACCAGTGAGGGACACCAATCACCCCTCCACTTT. Translating gives CATSEGHQSPLHF.

V is TRBV7-9 and J is TRBJ2-7; TRBD1 is a possible D gene (5 bases). The germline CDR1 and CDR2 sequences are SEHNR and FQNEAQ (reference sequence). Trimming pared 4 bases from V and 2 bases from J, leaving 24 bases between. This CDR3 is built from 18 residues. CDR3 in DNA: TGTGCCAGCAGCTCCTGGACGGGTAGGGGCAAACGGACCTACGAGCAGTACTTC. It is translated as CASSSWTGRGKRTYEQYF.

CDR3 in DNA: TGTGCCTGGAGTCGGAGCAACTCCTACGAGCAGTACTTC. Translation: CAWSRSNSYEQYF. V gene TRBV30 combines with J gene TRBJ2-7, with D hard to call. V lost 2 bases and J 0 bases, leaving 8 bases between the germline ends. CDR3 size: 13 residues. Germline V gene data show CDR1 as GTSNPN and CDR2 as SVGIG (reference sequence).

This clone was counted once. This chain joins TRBV6-6 and TRBJ1-5; 7 bases map to TRBD1. The J segment lost 0 bases and the V segment lost 5 bases, leaving 10 bases of the junction unmatched. Per germline, CDR1 MNHNY and CDR2 SVGAGI (reference sequence). The CDR3 is 17 residues long. This chain's CDR3 is CASSLTPAGGSNQPQHF. The CDR3 nucleotides are TGTGCCAGCAGTCTCACCCCAGCAGGGGGTAGCAATCAGCCCCAGCATTTT.

The chain employs TRBV7-2 and TRBJ2-5; 12 positions match TRBD2. The CDR3 sequence is 15 residues long. Unmatched junction bases numbered 4, after V lost 3 bases and J lost 5 bases. Looked up from germline, CDR1 is SGHTA and CDR2 is FQGNSA. In DNA, the CDR3 is TGTGCCAGCAGCTTGACTAGCGGGGGAGTTGAGACCCAGTACTTC. Protein: CASSLTSGGVETQYF.

The chain recombines TRBV14 with TRBJ1-2; tentative D call: TRBD1 (5 bases). The V gene lost 4 bases and the J gene lost 4 bases, with 7 bases spanning the gap. Per germline, CDR1 SGHDN and CDR2 FVKESK. The CDR3 totals 12 residues. CDR3 sequence: CASSPGPYGYTF. CDR3 sequence (DNA): TGTGCCAGCAGCCCAGGGCCCTATGGCTACACCTTC.

The chain combines TRBV9 with TRBJ2-2; 9 bases map to TRBD1. Germline V lookup: CDR1 SGDLS, CDR2 YYNGEE. CDR3 size: 15 residues. Losses at the gene ends were 6 bases for V and 4 bases for J; bases not matched to a gene: 7. Written as DNA, the CDR3 is TGTGCCAGCACCCGAGGGACAGGGACCACCGGGGAGCTGTTTTTT. Translation: CASTRGTGTTGELFF.

Only a few counts were recorded for this clone. V gene TRBV24-1 combines with J gene TRBJ2-2; the match to TRBD1 covers 7 bases. Germline values: CDR1 KGHDR, CDR2 SFDVKD. The V segment lost 10 bases and the J segment 3 bases; nucleotides outside the gene matches: 10. This CDR3 is built from 15 residues. CDR3 amino acids: CATSPGQVHTGELFF. In nucleotides, the CDR3 is TGTGCCACTTCCCCCGGACAGGTTCACACCGGGGAGCTGTTTTTT.

The V call is TRBV10-3, the J call TRBJ1-4, with TRBD1 as a possible D gene (5 bases). In germline, CDR1 is ENHRY, CDR2 SYGVKD. V gave up 6 bases and J gave up 8 bases, with 10 bases separating them. The CDR3 extends over 12 amino acids. The CDR3 loop is CAIRGDNEKLFF. The DNA for the CDR3 is TGTGCCATCAGGGGGGATAACGAAAAACTGTTTTTT.

In its sample, this clone was seen a few times. The chain uses TRBV9 and TRBJ1-6, with D perhaps TRBD1 (6 bases). The CDR3 is 12 residues long. Germline CDR1 reads SGDLS; CDR2 reads YYNGEE. The ends were cut back, 0 bases at V and 14 bases at J, with 9 bases in the middle. The CDR3 DNA reads as TGTGCCAGCAGCGTAGTTAGGGGGACCCTCCACTTT. Its translation: CASSVVRGTLHF.

The chain combines TRBV5-1 with TRBJ2-7; D remains unclear. V was pared by 4 bases and J by 4 bases, with 12 bases between. The CDR3 length is 13 residues. Germline CDR1 SGHRS, CDR2 YFSETQ. The CDR3 coding sequence is TGCGCCAGCAGCCCTTTGACTGGTTACGAGCAGTACTTC. It translates to CASSPLTGYEQYF.

The J gene is TRBJ2-7, the V gene TRBV10-1; tentatively, D is TRBD1 (6 bases). V lost 6 bases and J lost 2, with 11 bases in between. Germline CDR1 is WNHNN and CDR2 is SYGVQD (reference sequence). This CDR3 has 13 residues. Here the CDR3 DNA reads TGCGCCAGCAGCCTCGGACAGACCTACGAGCAGTACTTC. Translation: CASSLGQTYEQYF.

The chain has TRBV28 and TRBJ2-7; no reliable D call. Germline CDR1 MDHEN, CDR2 SYDVKM. The CDR3 consists of 12 residues. Trimming left V 6 bases short and J 6 bases short, with 12 bases between. CDR3 sequence: CASSPLKFEQYF. In DNA, the CDR3 is TGTGCCAGCAGCCCTCTGAAGTTCGAGCAGTACTTC.

This chain connects TRBV14 to TRBJ2-3; D is uncertain. Trimming cost V 2 bases and J 4 bases, with 7 bases left between them. CDR3 length: 13 amino acids. Germline assignment: CDR1 SGHDN and CDR2 FVKESK. CDR3 amino acids: CASSQSMADTQYF. The CDR3 nucleotides read TGTGCCAGCAGCCAATCCATGGCAGATACGCAGTATTTT.

The CDR3 sequence: CASNDFDSLGYGYTF. The CDR3 bases are TGTGCCAGTAACGATTTTGACAGTCTCGGGTATGGCTACACCTTC. The chain has TRBV19 and TRBJ1-2, with D possibly being TRBD1 (5 bases). V lost 7 bases, J lost 5 bases, and 20 bases lay in between. Looked up from germline, CDR1 is LNHDA and CDR2 is SQIVND (reference sequence). CDR3 size: 15 residues.

The gene calls are TRBV10-1 and TRBJ2-3; TRBD1 matches 8 bases. Looked up from germline, CDR1 is WNHNN and CDR2 is SYGVQD (reference sequence). This CDR3 has 14 residues. Trimming cost V 6 bases and J 6 bases; bases outside gene matches: 8. The CDR3 is CASSPDRGRDTQYF. In nucleotides, the CDR3 is TGCGCCAGCAGCCCCGACAGGGGAAGGGATACGCAGTATTTT.

To note about this clone: Other DNA variants within this sample encode the same CDR3. The chain has TRBV6-5 and TRBJ2-7; D gene uncertain. CDR1 is MNHEY, CDR2 SVGAGI, per germline. Between the trimmed V and J ends, which lost 2 bases and 0 bases, there was a span of 5 bases. The CDR3 is 13 amino acids. The CDR3 bases are TGTGCCAGCAGTTACCGGTCCTCCTACGAGCAGTACTTC. Translated: CASSYRSSYEQYF.

Remarks on this clone: The junction and the germline gene differ at one end; a read error may be behind it. The V gene is TRBV6-5, the J gene TRBJ2-2, with 9 bases identical to TRBD1. The CDR3 covers 14 residues. Per germline, CDR1 MNHEY and CDR2 SVGAGI. The CDR3 DNA reads as TGTGCCAGCATTGGGACAGGGAACGCCGGGGAGCTGTTTTTT. This encodes CASIGTGNAGELFF.

This clone appeared a few times. The gene calls are TRBV4-1 and TRBJ2-4; a possible D gene is TRBD1 (7 bases). The germline V gene has CDR1 MGHRA and CDR2 YSYEKL. CDR3 length equals 17 residues. Trimming removed 5 bases from V and 7 bases from J, with 24 bases in between. The CDR3 region has the DNA TGCGCCAGCAGCAAGGGTCCGGCGGAGGGGGCGGCGAACATTCAGTACTTC. Translated, it gives CASSKGPAEGAANIQYF.

This chain links TRBV18 with TRBJ1-1, with 8 bases matching TRBD1. The CDR3 consists of 15 residues. V lost 4 bases, J lost 3 bases, and 7 bases stayed unmatched. From germline, CDR1 is KGHSH and CDR2 LQKENI. CDR3 DNA: TGTGCCAGCTCACGAGGACAGGGTCGGGACACTGAAGCTTTCTTT. Translating it yields CASSRGQGRDTEAFF.

The chain employs TRBV28 and TRBJ1-2, with D possibly being TRBD1 (6 bases). This CDR3 contains 13 residues. Trimming shortened V by 6 bases and J by 2 bases, and 10 bases separated the two germline ends. From germline, CDR1 is MDHEN and CDR2 SYDVKM. CDR3: CASSAGQNYGYTF. The DNA of the CDR3 is TGTGCCAGCAGCGCCGGACAGAACTATGGCTACACCTTC.

The V call is TRBV3-1 (or the pseudogene TRBV3-2), the J call TRBJ1-4, with a tentative D call TRBD1 (6 bases). The CDR3 is made up of 16 amino acids. CDR1 and CDR2 (germline): LGHDT, YNNKEL (reference sequence). The V end was cut by 4 bases, the J end by 8 bases, with 20 bases between. DNA of the CDR3: TGTGCCAGCAGCCCGGGAAACCAGGGGTATCGGGAAAAACTGTTTTTT. This sequence encodes CASSPGNQGYREKLFF.

The chain carries TRBV3-1 (or the pseudogene TRBV3-2) and TRBJ1-2, with 7 bases lining up with TRBD1. Unmatched junction bases numbered 8, after V lost 10 bases and J lost 6 bases. Germline lookup yields CDR1 LGHDT and CDR2 YNNKEL (reference sequence). The CDR3 sequence is 12 residues long. CDR3 sequence: CATLGQIDGYTF. The CDR3, as DNA: TGTGCCACCCTGGGACAGATAGATGGCTACACCTTC.

V and J are TRBV5-1 and TRBJ2-1; D ambiguous. V was pared by 4 bases and J by 5 bases, with 10 bases between. This CDR3 is 13 amino acids long. Germline assignment: CDR1 SGHRS and CDR2 YFSETQ. The CDR3 nucleotides read TGCGCCAGCAGCGAACCTAGGAACAATGAGCAGTTCTTC. Protein: CASSEPRNNEQFF.